The sequence of this T cell receptor beta chain was determined in a study of blood T cell repertoires in COVID-19. The table lists this clone with a few counts. Methods used by the authors: Reference gene primers were amplified, and this amplification served to estimate nucleated cell counts. The method was immunoSEQ multiplex PCR; TCRdb's version includes in-frame clones alone and lacks a portion of them. The D gene and trimming were derived from the DNA, and the V and J assignments and clone size from that table. The data show under 100,000 clones, about 85% seen once. Seattle's cohort entered during active infection and was followed longitudinally. The sequenced material came from peripheral blood. The TCR sequence derives from a woman older than 75 with COVID-19, enrolled during active disease.

In nucleotides, the CDR3 is TGTGCCAGCAGCCCGACAGGGGGCGCTTGGCCCCAGCATTTT. Protein: CASSPTGGAWPQHF. The chain links TRBV6-2 or TRBV6-3 to TRBJ1-5; TRBD1 aligns across 10 bases. Germline trimming cut 6 bases from V and 9 bases from J; bases unmatched to any gene: 8. The CDR3 consists of 14 residues. Germline V gene data show CDR1 as MNHEY and CDR2 as SVGEGT.